One sample yielded the 5 T cell receptor beta chains listed below, sequenced in a study of T cells in Graves' hyperthyroidism and ophthalmopathy. The CDR3 regions of TCR beta were amplified from RNA transcripts. TCR CDR3 underwent first-round RT-PCR with the HTBI primer set. TCRdb independently ran MiXCR on the multiplex PCR reads; one entry per CDR3 protein. The table records about 350,000 distinct CDR3 sequences, approximately 18% of them present only once. Sample: blood. Receptor source: a young woman with Graves' hyperthyroidism that later progressed to Graves' ophthalmopathy.

This clonotype was observed a handful of times. The J gene is TRBJ1-2, the V gene TRBV7-8, with TRBD1 as a possible D gene (6 bases). Trimming stripped 4 bases from V and 3 bases from J, with 12 bases between. CDR1 is SGHVS, CDR2 FQNEAQ, per germline. The CDR3 consists of 14 residues. CDR3 region: CASSSPGADYGYTF. As DNA, the CDR3 is TGTGCCAGCAGCTCTCCAGGGGCGGACTATGGCTACACCTTC.

This clonotype has at least ten counts. This sequence joins TRBV20-1 and TRBJ2-7; D is possibly TRBD2 (5 bases). The length of the CDR3 is 11 residues. Trimming shortened V by 6 bases and J by 6 bases, and 12 bases separated the two germline ends. Per the germline V gene, CDR1 is DFQATT and CDR2 is SNEGSKA (reference sequence). This chain's CDR3 is CSATAGGEQYF. The DNA for the CDR3 is TGCAGTGCCACGGCAGGAGGCGAGCAGTACTTC.

This clonotype was counted ten times or more. The J gene is TRBJ2-5, the V gene TRBV28; the D gene is possibly TRBD2 (5 bases). Germline V gene lookup returns CDR1 MDHEN and CDR2 SYDVKM. V was shortened by 1 base and J by 4 bases, with 13 bases between the two germline ends. CDR3 size: 15 residues. The CDR3 loop is CASSLSSEGPETQYF. Written as DNA, the CDR3 is TGTGCCAGCAGTTTATCCAGTGAGGGCCCAGAGACCCAGTACTTC.

This clonotype was observed many times. V is TRBV6-1 and J is TRBJ2-5; D is perhaps TRBD2 (6 bases). The CDR3 totals 14 residues. V gave up 5 bases and J gave up 4 bases, with 14 bases separating them. The germline V gene has CDR1 MNHNS and CDR2 SASEGT. The CDR3: CASSSGRRGETQYF. The CDR3 DNA follows: TGTGCCAGCAGTTCGGGACGGAGGGGAGAGACCCAGTACTTC.

A few counts support this clonotype. The V gene is TRBV6-1, the J gene TRBJ2-1; perhaps TRBD1 as D (6 bases). V was pared by 6 bases and J by 11 bases, with 11 bases between. Germline CDR1 and CDR2: MNHNS and SASEGT. The CDR3 has 11 amino acids. This chain's CDR3 is CASSQGQKQFF. The CDR3 nucleotides are TGTGCCAGCAGCCAAGGACAGAAGCAGTTCTTC.